The 29 T cell receptor beta chains listed next were all sequenced from one sample in a study of neurological immune-mediated disorders. TCRdb processed the 5' RACE reads anew with MiXCR; each CDR3 protein has one entry. The sample has 100,000 or so distinct CDR3 sequences; 13% are singletons. This sample's time point: longitudinal time-point 2. Sequencing was performed on PBMCs. The receptors were sampled from a female donor with HTLV-1-associated myelopathy (HAM/TSP).

This clonotype was recorded many times. The genes are TRBV29-1 and TRBJ1-1; weak D call: TRBD1 (5 bases). Germline CDR1 reads SQVTM; CDR2 reads ANQGSEA. The CDR3 totals 10 residues. V was shortened by 2 bases and J by 7 bases, with 5 bases between the two germline ends. CDR3 amino acids: CSVERGEAFF. For the CDR3, the DNA is TGCAGCGTTGAAAGGGGTGAAGCTTTCTTT.

Ten or more counts support this clonotype. This rearrangement joins TRBV7-2 to TRBJ2-3; the D gene is possibly TRBD1 (7 bases). The CDR3 consists of 15 residues. Germline CDR1 is SGHTA and CDR2 is FQGNSA. Deletions cut 4 bases from V and 1 base from J, with 12 bases between. The CDR3 DNA reads TGTGCCAGCAGCTCCCAGGGGGGCGGCACAGATACGCAGTATTTT. It specifies CASSSQGGGTDTQYF.

This clonotype was observed many times. J is TRBJ1-1 and V is TRBV6-5, with 7 nucleotides matching TRBD1. Germline V gene lookup returns CDR1 MNHEY and CDR2 SVGAGI. Losses at the gene ends were 5 bases for V and 11 bases for J; bases not matched to a gene: 14. There are 14 residues in the CDR3. DNA of the CDR3: TGTGCCAGCAGTGCCCGGGGCGTAGACAGGGAGGCTTTCTTT. Its protein product is CASSARGVDREAFF.

In its sample, this clonotype was seen many times. V is TRBV2 and J is TRBJ1-1, with D possibly matching TRBD1 (5 bases). Trimming cost V 11 bases and J 0 bases, with 16 bases left between them. There are 14 residues in the CDR3. Germline CDR1 and CDR2: SNHLY and FYNNEI. CDR3 loop: CAGVRDLLNTEAFF. The DNA for the CDR3 is TGTGCCGGAGTCCGGGACCTTCTGAACACTGAAGCTTTCTTT.

In this sample, this clonotype turned up many times. The chain uses TRBV7-2 and TRBJ2-5; the match to TRBD2 covers 11 bases. J was trimmed by 5 bases and V by 5 bases; bases with no gene match: 7. The CDR3 extends over 15 amino acids. CDR1 and CDR2 (germline): SGHTA, FQGNSA. This CDR3 reads CASSPSSGGRETQYF. The CDR3 nucleotides are TGTGCCAGCAGCCCCTCTAGCGGGGGGAGGGAGACCCAGTACTTC. The full variable domain, completed using reference TRBV7-2 and TRBJ2-5, is GAGVSQSPSNKVTEKGKDVELRCDPISGHTALYWYRQSLGQGLEFLIYFQGNSAPDKSGLPSDRFSAERTGGSVSTLTIQRTQQEDSAVYLCASSPSSGGRETQYFGPGTRLLVL.

The rearrangement joins TRBV28 to TRBJ2-7, with D maybe TRBD1 (5 bases). The CDR3 has 13 amino acids. V was clipped by 2 bases and J by 4 bases, with 9 bases between them. Germline values: CDR1 MDHEN, CDR2 SYDVKM. The CDR3 sequence: CASSLPQGYEQYF. DNA for the CDR3: TGTGCCAGCAGTTTACCTCAGGGTTACGAGCAGTACTTC. The whole variable domain, filled in from reference TRBV28 and TRBJ2-7, reads DVKVTQSSRYLVKRTGEKVFLECVQDMDHENMFWYRQDPGLGLRLIYFSYDVKMKEKGDIPEGYSVSREKKERFSLILESASTNQTSMYLCASSLPQGYEQYFGPGTRLTVT.

This clonotype was detected ten times or more. This sequence joins TRBV2 and TRBJ2-2; D uncertain. The V end was cut by 7 bases, the J end by 1 base, with 7 bases between. Germline CDR1 reads SNHLY; CDR2 reads FYNNEI. The CDR3 is 13 residues long. The CDR3 nucleotides read TGTGCCAGCAATCCCCAGAACACCGGGGAGCTGTTTTTT. It specifies CASNPQNTGELFF. Together with reference TRBV2 and TRBJ2-2, the CDR3 gives the full variable domain: EPEVTQTPSHQVTQMGQEVILRCVPISNHLYFYWYRQILGQKVEFLVSFYNNEISEKSEIFDDQFSVERPDGSNFTLKIRSTKLEDSAMYFCASNPQNTGELFFGEGSRLTVL.

The table lists this clonotype with many counts. This rearrangement joins TRBV27 to TRBJ2-5, with D perhaps being TRBD1 or TRBD2 (5 bases each). Germline loops: CDR1 MNHEY, CDR2 SMNVEV (reference sequence). V was shortened by 0 bases and J by 5 bases, with 10 bases between the two germline ends. This CDR3 is built from 14 residues. CDR3 DNA sequence: TGTGCCAGCAGTTTATCCCGGTGGGGGGAGACCCAGTACTTC. Its translation: CASSLSRWGETQYF.

This clonotype came up many times. The V gene is TRBV3-1, the J gene TRBJ2-7, with D unresolved. The CDR3 sequence is 13 residues long. Germline assignment: CDR1 LGHDT and CDR2 YNNKEL (reference sequence). With 3 bases removed from V and 3 bases from J, the gap between germline ends came to 9 bases. The CDR3 spells CASSHHTFYEQYF. The CDR3 nucleotides are TGTGCCAGCAGCCATCACACCTTCTACGAGCAGTACTTC.

This clonotype was seen at least ten times. This chain links TRBV28 with TRBJ2-7; 8 bases align to TRBD1. V lost 6 bases to trimming and J lost 5 bases; unmatched junction nucleotides: 9. Germline CDR1 and CDR2: MDHEN and SYDVKM. This CDR3 has 14 amino acids. The CDR3: CASSQTGGINEQYF. The CDR3 DNA follows: TGTGCCAGCAGCCAAACAGGGGGGATTAACGAGCAGTACTTC.

This clonotype was counted ten times or more. The CDR3 sequence is CASSITEAGELFF. The CDR3 DNA is TGCGCCAGCAGCATTACCGAGGCCGGGGAGCTGTTTTTT. The V and J genes are TRBV5-1 and TRBJ2-2; no reliable D call. The CDR3 consists of 13 residues. Trimming stripped 4 bases from V and 6 bases from J, with 10 bases between. Looked up from germline, CDR1 is SGHRS and CDR2 is YFSETQ.

This clonotype occurred many times. J is TRBJ1-2 and V is TRBV5-1, with TRBD1 matching 10 bases. Germline V gives CDR1 SGHRS, CDR2 YFSETQ. This CDR3 is built from 16 residues. Trimming removed 0 bases from V and 4 bases from J; junction bases left unmatched: 6. The CDR3 sequence is CASSLARTGGFYGYTF. Here the CDR3 DNA reads TGCGCCAGCAGCTTGGCTAGGACAGGGGGTTTCTATGGCTACACCTTC.

This clonotype was detected many times. The V and J genes are TRBV28 and TRBJ1-5; D unresolved. V lost 6 bases and J lost 7, with 16 bases in between. Germline assignment: CDR1 MDHEN and CDR2 SYDVKM. This CDR3 contains 14 residues. The CDR3 spells CASSPARAGQPQHF. The DNA of the CDR3 is TGTGCCAGCAGCCCAGCGAGGGCGGGACAGCCCCAGCATTTT.

This clonotype was counted many times. The J gene is TRBJ2-3, the V gene TRBV9; perhaps TRBD2 as D (6 bases). Trimming cost V 0 bases and J 1 base, with 9 bases left between them. The CDR3 consists of 15 residues. Germline CDR1 is SGDLS and CDR2 is YYNGEE. This CDR3 reads CASSVGGVGTDTQYF. CDR3 nucleotide sequence: TGTGCCAGCAGCGTAGGGGGGGTCGGCACAGATACGCAGTATTTT.

The table lists this clonotype with many counts. The V and J genes are TRBV5-1 and TRBJ2-1, with a weak D call TRBD2 (6 bases). Germline V gene sequence: CDR1 SGHRS, CDR2 YFSETQ. This CDR3 region has 13 residues. The ends were cut back, 4 bases at V and 5 bases at J, with 10 bases in the middle. In DNA form, the CDR3 reads TGCGCCAGCAGCGTGGGACTGGACAATGAGCAGTTCTTC. Translation gives CASSVGLDNEQFF.

There are many counts of this clonotype. V gene TRBV12-3 or TRBV12-4 combines with J gene TRBJ2-7; the match to TRBD1 covers 9 bases. The CDR3 runs to 15 residues. V dropped 5 bases and J dropped 0; count of bases not matched to a gene: 5. CDR3: CASSTGTGSSYEQYF. The CDR3 DNA is TGTGCCAGCAGTACCGGGACAGGGAGCTCCTACGAGCAGTACTTC.

At least ten counts were recorded for this clonotype. This chain links TRBV5-1 with TRBJ2-1; D is unclear. Germline CDR1 reads SGHRS; CDR2 reads YFSETQ. Deletions cut 1 base from V and 4 bases from J, with 9 bases between. The length of the CDR3 is 14 residues. The CDR3 DNA follows: TGCGCCAGCAGCTTGATGGATACATACAATGAGCAGTTCTTC. It encodes CASSLMDTYNEQFF.

About this clonotype: One base away lies a much larger clone, so this may be a sequencing read error. The V call is TRBV5-1, the J call TRBJ2-7, with D unresolved. CDR1 SGHRS and CDR2 YFSETQ come from the germline V gene. The V and J ends lost 0 bases and 0 bases respectively, with 4 bases between them. The CDR3 is 13 amino acids. CDR3: CASSLESSYEQYF. In nucleotides, the CDR3 is TGCGCCAGCAGCTTGGAGAGCTCCTACGAGCAGTACTTC.

This clonotype showed up many times. The V call is TRBV5-1, the J call TRBJ2-1, with 11 bases identical to TRBD2. V trimming: 2 bases; J trimming: 4 bases; junction bases outside the gene matches: 2. This CDR3 has 15 residues. The germline CDR1 and CDR2 sequences are SGHRS and YFSETQ. CDR3 protein: CASSFTSGGYNEQFF. CDR3 in DNA: TGCGCCAGCAGCTTCACTAGCGGGGGATACAATGAGCAGTTCTTC.

The V gene is TRBV12-3 or TRBV12-4, the J gene TRBJ2-7; a weak D match, TRBD2 (5 bases). CDR3 size: 14 residues. V lost 3 bases to trimming and J lost 4 bases, with 13 bases between them. CDR3 bases: TGTGCCAGCAGTTTTAGTGGTCCGGGGTACGAGCAGTACTTC. Protein sequence: CASSFSGPGYEQYF.

At least ten counts were recorded for this clonotype. V gene TRBV20-1 combines with J gene TRBJ1-2, with no clear D. The CDR3 runs 13 residues. Germline loops: CDR1 DFQATT, CDR2 SNEGSKA (reference sequence). V lost 5 bases and J lost 5, with 15 bases in between. Here the CDR3 reads CSAGKVGGYGYTF. The DNA for the CDR3 is TGCAGTGCTGGTAAGGTGGGCGGATATGGCTACACCTTC.

The CDR3 spells CASSQRDSRTEAFF. The DNA of the CDR3 is TGTGCCAGCAGCCAACGGGACAGCCGCACTGAAGCTTTCTTT. The chain couples TRBV3-1 to TRBJ1-1, with TRBD1 matching 7 bases. J was trimmed by 4 bases and V by 2 bases; bases with no gene match: 4. Germline V gene data show CDR1 as LGHDT and CDR2 as YNNKEL (reference sequence). The CDR3 totals 14 residues.

The rearrangement uses TRBV24-1 and TRBJ2-7; 8 nucleotides agree with TRBD1. V gave up 7 bases and J gave up 5 bases; unmatched junction bases: 15. Germline V gene lookup returns CDR1 KGHDR and CDR2 SFDVKD. This CDR3 contains 16 residues. The CDR3 loop is CATSSLTRDRSNEQYF. The CDR3 nucleotides are TGTGCCACCAGCAGCTTAACCCGGGACAGGAGCAACGAGCAGTACTTC.

V gene TRBV29-1 combines with J gene TRBJ2-1, with 10 bases fitting TRBD2. CDR3 size: 16 residues. The V and J ends lost 4 bases and 6 bases, in that order; junction bases with no gene match: 12. Germline CDR1 SQVTM, CDR2 ANQGSEA. CDR3 protein: CSVGGSGGPPFNEQFF. DNA for the CDR3: TGCAGCGTTGGGGGTAGCGGGGGGCCGCCCTTCAATGAGCAGTTCTTC.

This chain connects TRBV5-1 to TRBJ2-7; tentatively, D is TRBD1 (6 bases). CDR1 is SGHRS, CDR2 YFSETQ, per germline. Trimming cost V 4 bases and J 3 bases, with 17 bases left between them. The CDR3 runs to 15 residues. Here the CDR3 reads CASSPTGIGGYEQYF. In nucleotides, the CDR3 is TGCGCCAGCAGCCCAACCGGGATAGGGGGCTACGAGCAGTACTTC.

The chain links TRBV5-1 to TRBJ2-2; no firm D call. Between the trimmed V and J ends, which lost 9 bases and 2 bases, there was a span of 14 bases. The germline V gene encodes CDR1 SGHRS and CDR2 YFSETQ. CDR3 size: 14 residues. The CDR3: CATSTIPNTGELFF. The CDR3 DNA sequence: TGCGCCACCTCGACAATACCAAACACCGGGGAGCTGTTTTTT.

This chain connects TRBV24-1 to TRBJ2-3; 8 positions match TRBD1. Losses at the gene ends were 3 bases for V and 2 bases for J; bases not matched to a gene: 6. CDR1 KGHDR and CDR2 SFDVKD come from the germline V gene. The CDR3 is made up of 16 amino acids. The CDR3 region is CATSDRSGGPTDTQYF. The CDR3 nucleotides are TGTGCCACCAGTGATCGATCAGGGGGCCCCACAGATACGCAGTATTTT.

The chain is built from TRBV29-1 and TRBJ2-7; perhaps TRBD2 as D (5 bases). Deletions cut 6 bases from V and 4 bases from J, with 10 bases between. CDR1 is SQVTM, CDR2 ANQGSEA, per germline. This CDR3 is 11 amino acids long. CDR3 loop: CSVGSGYEQYF. Written as DNA, the CDR3 is TGCAGCGTGGGAAGCGGTTACGAGCAGTACTTC.

Many counts were recorded for this clonotype. The chain combines TRBV7-9 with TRBJ2-1, with 8 bases lining up with TRBD2. The CDR3 is made up of 13 amino acids. CDR1 is SEHNR, CDR2 FQNEAQ, per germline (reference sequence). J gave up 5 bases and V 3 bases, and 0 bases lay outside the gene matches. CDR3 loop: CASSLRGDNEQFF. DNA for the CDR3: TGTGCCAGCAGCTTGCGGGGGGACAATGAGCAGTTCTTC.